One and the same sample provided the 13 T cell receptor beta chains below, sequenced in a study of shared clonotypes between healthy human individuals. TCRdb's table, derived via immunoSEQ multiplex PCR, lists solely in-frame clones and lacks some. Of nearly 1 million clones listed, over 60% are singletons. The sequencing sample was made of memory CD4+ T cells sorted from blood. Subset: CD45RA-negative fraction. The receptors come from a man younger than 35 in good health.

The V gene is TRBV9, the J gene TRBJ2-5; maybe TRBD2 (5 bases). V lost 3 bases, J lost 1 base, and 13 bases lay in between. Looked up from germline, CDR1 is SGDLS and CDR2 is YYNGEE. This CDR3 spans 15 amino acids. CDR3 nucleotide sequence: TGTGCCAGCAGCGCCAGTGCGGGCTCCCAAGAGACCCAGTACTTC. Residues: CASSASAGSQETQYF.

The chain couples TRBV7-9 to TRBJ2-2; D is uncertain. Per the germline V gene, CDR1 is SEHNR and CDR2 is FQNEAQ (reference sequence). This CDR3 comprises 14 residues. V lost 5 bases and J 3 bases, leaving 10 bases between the germline ends. In DNA form, the CDR3 reads TGTGCCAGCAGCCCTAGTGGGGACACCGGGGAGCTGTTTTTT. Protein: CASSPSGDTGELFF.

The CDR3 DNA is TGTGCCAGCAGCTTGGGGCAGGGAGGGGGAACTGAAGCTTTCTTT. Amino acids: CASSLGQGGGTEAFF. The chain recombines TRBV5-4 with TRBJ1-1; D perhaps matches TRBD1 (6 bases). Germline-derived CDR1 and CDR2 are SGHNT and YYREEE (reference sequence). The CDR3 runs 15 residues. Trimming shortened V by 0 bases and J by 5 bases, and 14 bases separated the two germline ends.

This clone appeared a few times. V is TRBV28 and J is TRBJ2-7, with D possibly matching TRBD1 (6 bases). Per germline, CDR1 MDHEN and CDR2 SYDVKM. V shed 7 bases and J shed 7 bases, with 20 bases lying between them. This CDR3 has 14 residues. The CDR3 DNA sequence: TGTGCCAGCAAACAAAGGCCAGGGGCCCGTGAGCAGTACTTC. Protein product: CASKQRPGAREQYF.

With respect to this clone: The sample has other DNA sequences that encode this CDR3 too. This rearrangement joins TRBV10-3 to TRBJ1-5; unclear D gene. Germline V lookup: CDR1 ENHRY, CDR2 SYGVKD. V lost 3 bases and J 4 bases, leaving 4 bases between the germline ends. This CDR3 spans 12 amino acids. CDR3 in DNA: TGTGCCATCAGTGATCCTAATCAGCCCCAGCATTTT. This sequence encodes CAISDPNQPQHF.

The chain has TRBV5-1 and TRBJ2-2; TRBD1 aligns across 7 bases. The trim removed 4 bases at V and 7 bases at J, leaving 7 bases unmatched. The CDR3 contains 14 residues. CDR1 and CDR2 (germline): SGHRS, YFSETQ. CDR3 nucleotide sequence: TGCGCCAGCAGCGAACAGGGGTTTGGCGGGGAGCTGTTTTTT. It encodes CASSEQGFGGELFF. The full variable domain, completed using reference TRBV5-1 and TRBJ2-2, is KAGVTQTPRYLIKTRGQQVTLSCSPISGHRSVSWYQQTPGQGLQFLFEYFSETQRNKGNFPGRFSGRQFSNSRSEMNVSTLELGDSALYLCASSEQGFGGELFFGEGSRLTVL.

V is TRBV7-2 and J is TRBJ2-1, with a weak D call TRBD2 (7 bases). The V end was cut by 1 base, the J end by 4 bases, with 14 bases between. The CDR3 length is 16 residues. Germline CDR1 is SGHTA and CDR2 is FQGNSA. The CDR3 nucleotides read TGTGCCAGCAGCTTAGTTGGGGGGGCTGAATACAATGAGCAGTTCTTC. It translates to CASSLVGGAEYNEQFF.

The chain links TRBV18 to TRBJ2-1; D is unresolved. Germline V gene data show CDR1 as KGHSH and CDR2 as LQKENI. The V and J ends lost 0 bases and 2 bases respectively, with 2 bases between them. The CDR3 runs to 13 residues. The chain's CDR3 is CASSPPAYNEQFF. As DNA, the CDR3 is TGTGCCAGCTCACCACCAGCCTACAATGAGCAGTTCTTC.

The CDR3 sequence is CATSTSGGSYEQYF. DNA for the CDR3: TGTGCCACTTCGACTAGCGGGGGTTCCTACGAGCAGTACTTC. V is TRBV2 and J is TRBJ2-7, with 12 bases lining up with TRBD2. V lost 10 bases to trimming and J lost 1 base; unmatched junction nucleotides: 5. This CDR3 has 14 amino acids. Looked up from germline, CDR1 is SNHLY and CDR2 is FYNNEI.

V usage is TRBV30 and J usage is TRBJ2-7, with 7 bases that match TRBD1. Losses at the gene ends were 3 bases for V and 3 bases for J; bases not matched to a gene: 5. CDR3 length: 13 amino acids. In germline, CDR1 is GTSNPN, CDR2 SVGIG (reference sequence). CDR3 protein: CAWRRTGFYEQYF. CDR3 sequence (DNA): TGTGCCTGGAGGAGGACAGGTTTCTACGAGCAGTACTTC.

The chain recombines TRBV6-1 with TRBJ1-2; 9 bases line up with TRBD1. Germline-derived CDR1 and CDR2 are MNHNS and SASEGT. CDR3 length: 14 amino acids. With V trimmed by 4 bases and J by 8 bases, 8 bases remained unmatched. CDR3 nucleotide sequence: TGTGCCAGCAGTGGGGGACAGGGTATTCTCGGCTACACCTTC. Amino acids: CASSGGQGILGYTF.

The V call is TRBV7-2, the J call TRBJ2-7, with D perhaps TRBD1 or TRBD2 (5 bases each). V was shortened by 2 bases and J by 0 bases, with 17 bases between the two germline ends. The CDR3 covers 17 residues. Germline CDR1 is SGHTA and CDR2 is FQGNSA. CDR3 loop: CASSLWGWQVLSYEQYF. CDR3 bases: TGTGCCAGCAGCTTATGGGGGTGGCAGGTCCTCTCCTACGAGCAGTACTTC.

This chain links TRBV30 with TRBJ2-1; possibly TRBD2 for D (6 bases). This CDR3 spans 12 amino acids. Germline V CDR1 and CDR2: GTSNPN, SVGIG (reference sequence). V lost 4 bases to trimming and J lost 8 bases, with 12 bases between them. The CDR3 DNA is TGTGCCTGGACCCGGGACTTCCATGAGCAGTTCTTC. This encodes CAWTRDFHEQFF.